A selection of T cell receptor beta chains follows, all from one sample in a study of blood T cell repertoires in COVID-19. Sequencing was performed with immunoSEQ multiplex PCR; in TCRdb, only in-frame clones are kept and a portion is missing. The data contain approximately 290,000 clones, approximately 85% of them singletons. Sequenced: peripheral blood. The receptors derive from a human donor with COVID-19, enrolled during active disease. The donor label of this sample is uncertain. Each CDR3 is given with its conserved first and last residue. Fields, in order: V gene, clone size, CDR3 length, D gene, J gene, CDR3 DNA, CDR3 protein. The D gene is left open where the match is weak. The size field is filled for only some rows; it gives once, few, many or a size class.

V gene: TRBV28
clone size: .
CDR3 length: 14
D gene: .
J gene: TRBJ1-3
CDR3 DNA: TGTGCCAGCAGAGCCCCGCTGGGCGGAAACACCATATATTTT
CDR3 protein: CASRAPLGGNTIYF

V gene: TRBV5-4
clone size: few
CDR3 length: 17
D gene: TRBD2
J gene: TRBJ2-1
CDR3 DNA: TGTGCCAGCAGCTTGGGGCTAGCGGGAGCTTCCTACAATGAGCAGTTCTTC
CDR3 protein: CASSLGLAGASYNEQFF

V gene: TRBV2
clone size: .
CDR3 length: 15
D gene: TRBD1
J gene: TRBJ1-2
CDR3 DNA: TGTGCCAGCAGGAAAGAGGCCGGGACAGGGATCGGCTACACCTTC
CDR3 protein: CASRKEAGTGIGYTF

V gene: TRBV7-2
clone size: .
CDR3 length: 15
D gene: TRBD1
J gene: TRBJ2-5
CDR3 DNA: TGTGCCAGCAGCCCAGCCAGGGGGCGCGGGGAGACCCAGTACTTC
CDR3 protein: CASSPARGRGETQYF

V gene: TRBV5-6
clone size: .
CDR3 length: 14
D gene: TRBD2
J gene: TRBJ2-1
CDR3 DNA: TGTGCCAGCAGCTCGGGACTAGCGGACAATGAGCAGTTCTTC
CDR3 protein: CASSSGLADNEQFF

V gene: TRBV30
clone size: .
CDR3 length: 14
D gene: TRBD2
J gene: TRBJ2-1
CDR3 DNA: TGTGCCTTTCCAGCGGGAGTCGGGGACAATGAGCAGTTCTTC
CDR3 protein: CAFPAGVGDNEQFF

V gene: TRBV7-9
clone size: once
CDR3 length: 18
D gene: TRBD1
J gene: TRBJ2-1
CDR3 DNA: TGTGCCAGCAGCTTGGGAATTTGGACAGGAATCTCCTACAATGAGCAGTTCTTC
CDR3 protein: CASSLGIWTGISYNEQFF

V gene: TRBV7-2
clone size: .
CDR3 length: 17
D gene: TRBD2
J gene: TRBJ2-5
CDR3 DNA: TGTGCCAGCAGCTTATTGGTAGCGGGAGGGTTACAAGAGACCCAGTACTTC
CDR3 protein: CASSLLVAGGLQETQYF

V gene: TRBV18
clone size: .
CDR3 length: 14
D gene: .
J gene: TRBJ1-2
CDR3 DNA: TGTGCCAGCTCAATTGGCAGGGGAGACTATGGCTACACCTTC
CDR3 protein: CASSIGRGDYGYTF

V gene: TRBV29-1
clone size: .
CDR3 length: 13
D gene: TRBD2
J gene: TRBJ2-1
CDR3 DNA: TGCAGCGTTGGGCTAGCGGGAGAGGGTGAGCAGTTCTTC
CDR3 protein: CSVGLAGEGEQFF

V gene: TRBV19
clone size: .
CDR3 length: 15
D gene: .
J gene: TRBJ1-2
CDR3 DNA: TGTGCCAGTAGTATAGTCCCGGGGGAAACGGATGGCTACACCTTC
CDR3 protein: CASSIVPGETDGYTF

V gene: TRBV6-2/TRBV6-3
clone size: .
CDR3 length: 21
D gene: TRBD1
J gene: TRBJ1-5
CDR3 DNA: TGTGCCAGCAGTTACTCACCACTCCGACAGGGGGCGGCGGATAGCAATCAGCCCCAGCATTTT
CDR3 protein: CASSYSPLRQGAADSNQPQHF

V gene: TRBV6-1
clone size: .
CDR3 length: 16
D gene: TRBD2
J gene: TRBJ2-3
CDR3 DNA: TGTGCCAGCAGTGTTGGACTAGCGGGATCCACAGATACGCAGTATTTT
CDR3 protein: CASSVGLAGSTDTQYF

V gene: TRBV9
clone size: .
CDR3 length: 17
D gene: TRBD2
J gene: TRBJ2-5
CDR3 DNA: TGTGCCAGCAGCGTAGGAATTCTAGCGGGGTTAAAAGAGACCCAGTACTTC
CDR3 protein: CASSVGILAGLKETQYF

V gene: TRBV5-5
clone size: .
CDR3 length: 17
D gene: .
J gene: TRBJ1-4
CDR3 DNA: TGTGCCAGCAGCTTGGAACAGGGCGGGGGGAGGTATGAAAAACTGTTTTTT
CDR3 protein: CASSLEQGGGRYEKLFF

V gene: TRBV5-6
clone size: .
CDR3 length: 14
D gene: TRBD2
J gene: TRBJ2-1
CDR3 DNA: TGTGCCAGCAGCCCACTAGCGGAGTACAATGAGCAGTTCTTC
CDR3 protein: CASSPLAEYNEQFF

V gene: TRBV28
clone size: .
CDR3 length: 16
D gene: .
J gene: TRBJ1-5
CDR3 DNA: TGTGCCAGCAGTTTAGGAACAGGGCCTAGCAATCAGCCCCAGCATTTT
CDR3 protein: CASSLGTGPSNQPQHF

V gene: TRBV7-2
clone size: .
CDR3 length: 15
D gene: .
J gene: TRBJ1-4
CDR3 DNA: TGTGCCAGCAGCTTAGCGCGGGGGGCTAGTGAAAAACTGTTTTTT
CDR3 protein: CASSLARGASEKLFF

V gene: TRBV9
clone size: .
CDR3 length: 16
D gene: TRBD1
J gene: TRBJ1-1
CDR3 DNA: TGTGCCAGCAGCGTAGTGGGGACAGGGTCTAACACTGAAGCTTTCTTT
CDR3 protein: CASSVVGTGSNTEAFF

V gene: TRBV7-9
clone size: .
CDR3 length: 13
D gene: .
J gene: TRBJ2-5
CDR3 DNA: TGTGCCAGCGGCAGGACAGTCCAAGAGACCCAGTACTTC
CDR3 protein: CASGRTVQETQYF